The 14 T cell receptor beta chains below were found in one sample sequenced in a study of OX40 agonist ivuxolimab in advanced cancers. The protocol was immunoSEQ multiplex PCR, while the TCRdb copy is restricted to in-frame clones and leaves out a portion. The data hold roughly 58,000 clones, with roughly 89% observed a single time. Sequencing was performed on CD4+ or CD8+ T cells sorted from blood, taken in a trial of the OX40 agonist ivuxolimab. The receptor set was obtained from an adult with an advanced solid tumor such as melanoma, head and neck, liver or kidney cancer.

The chain has TRBV9 and TRBJ1-5; 9 bases fit TRBD1. After removal of 6 bases from V and 7 bases from J, the junction contained 11 bases not matched to a gene. Germline V gives CDR1 SGDLS, CDR2 YYNGEE. The CDR3 is made up of 15 amino acids. In nucleotides, the CDR3 is TGTGCCAGCACCCCGGGGACAGGGAGTATGCAGCCCCAGCATTTT. It codes for CASTPGTGSMQPQHF.

This clone was picked up one time. The V call is TRBV10-1, the J call TRBJ2-1, with TRBD2 identical over 8 bases. Germline-derived CDR1 and CDR2 are WNHNN and SYGVQD (reference sequence). The CDR3 sequence is 16 residues long. The trim removed 0 bases at V and 6 bases at J, leaving 7 bases unmatched. This chain's CDR3 is CASSESKAGALNEQFF. CDR3 sequence (DNA): TGCGCCAGCAGTGAGTCGAAAGCGGGGGCTCTCAATGAGCAGTTCTTC.

The V gene is TRBV27, the J gene TRBJ2-5; D gene unclear. The DNA end lines up better with TRBJ2-7; the J call may be wrong. The V gene's germline CDR1 is MNHEY and CDR2 SMNVEV (reference sequence). CDR3 size: 15 residues. This CDR3 reads CASSLGRRGSYEQYF. DNA for the CDR3: TGTGCCAGCAGTTTGGGTCGAAGAGGCTCCTACGAGCAGTACTTC.

This chain joins TRBV19 and TRBJ2-5; no firm D call. CDR1 and CDR2 from the germline V gene are LNHDA and SQIVND (reference sequence). The CDR3 length is 14 residues. Trimming cost V 1 base and J 0 bases, with 6 bases left between them. CDR3 sequence reads: CASSIGNNQETQYF. CDR3 sequence (DNA): TGTGCCAGTAGTATAGGGAACAACCAAGAGACCCAGTACTTC. The full variable domain, rest sourced from reference TRBV19 and TRBJ2-5, is DGGITQSPKYLFRKEGQNVTLSCEQNLNHDAMYWYRQDPGQGLRLIYYSQIVNDFQKGDIAEGYSVSREKKESFPLTVTSAQKNPTAFYLCASSIGNNQETQYFGPGTRLLVL.

This chain joins TRBV19 and TRBJ1-1; D remains unclear. Per germline, CDR1 LNHDA and CDR2 SQIVND (reference sequence). V shed 3 bases and J shed 1 base, with 6 bases lying between them. CDR3 length equals 13 residues. In DNA, the CDR3 is TGTGCCAGTAGTATCGGGCAGAACACTGAAGCTTTCTTT. Amino acids: CASSIGQNTEAFF.

The chain joins TRBV4-1 to TRBJ1-2, with D possibly matching TRBD1 (5 bases). V was cut by 2 bases and J by 8 bases, with 21 bases left in between. The CDR3 has 16 residues. Germline V gene sequence: CDR1 MGHRA, CDR2 YSYEKL. The CDR3 sequence is CASSQTGTLNNGGYTF. CDR3 in DNA: TGCGCCAGCAGCCAAACCGGGACTCTTAACAATGGGGGCTACACCTTC.

The CDR3 sequence is CASSRGQGTPFYPQHF. Here the CDR3 DNA reads TGTGCCAGCAGCAGGGGACAGGGCACCCCCTTTTACCCCCAGCATTTT. The chain has TRBV21-1 and TRBJ1-5; the table calls TRBD1, which could not be checked here. TRBV21-1 is reported as a pseudogene. This CDR3 contains 16 residues.

The chain joins TRBV5-6 to TRBJ1-2; no reliable D call. V was trimmed by 4 bases and J by 3 bases, leaving 10 bases between them. This CDR3 comprises 13 residues. Per the germline V gene, CDR1 is SGHDT and CDR2 is YYEEEE. The CDR3 sequence is CASSGRGYYGYTF. The CDR3 nucleotides read TGTGCCAGCAGCGGCCGGGGTTACTATGGCTACACCTTC.

The genes are TRBV6-6 and TRBJ2-1, with 9 bases identical to TRBD2. The CDR3 length is 14 residues. Looked up from germline, CDR1 is MNHNY and CDR2 is SVGAGI (reference sequence). With V trimmed by 5 bases and J by 4 bases, 3 bases remained unmatched. This CDR3 reads CASSGTSKYNEQFF. CDR3 nucleotides: TGTGCCAGCAGTGGGACTAGCAAATACAATGAGCAGTTCTTC.

The chain carries TRBV30 and TRBJ2-1; TRBD2 agrees at 9 bases. The CDR3 loop spans 15 amino acids. Germline-derived CDR1 and CDR2 are GTSNPN and SVGIG (reference sequence). Unmatched junction bases numbered 6, after V lost 3 bases and J lost 3 bases. The DNA for the CDR3 is TGTGCCTGGAGCCGCGGGAGGGCGGTCTACAATGAGCAGTTCTTC. It translates to CAWSRGRAVYNEQFF.

The rearrangement joins TRBV27 to TRBJ1-4, with TRBD1 matching 7 bases. The germline V gene has CDR1 MNHEY and CDR2 SMNVEV (reference sequence). The J segment lost 6 bases and the V segment lost 5 bases, leaving 9 bases of the junction unmatched. The CDR3 loop spans 15 amino acids. This chain's CDR3 is CASSATRDRYEKLFF. In DNA form, the CDR3 reads TGTGCCAGCAGTGCTACACGGGACAGATATGAAAAACTGTTTTTT.

The rearrangement links TRBV6-5 to TRBJ2-7; a possible D gene is TRBD1 (5 bases). This CDR3 has 14 amino acids. CDR1 is MNHEY, CDR2 SVGAGI, per germline. The V and J ends lost 4 bases and 4 bases respectively, with 14 bases between them. The CDR3 DNA follows: TGTGCCAGCAGTTCGTCTTCTCAGGGTTACGAGCAGTACTTC. Its translation is CASSSSSQGYEQYF.

V gene TRBV15 combines with J gene TRBJ2-1; 7 bases align to TRBD1. CDR3 length: 12 residues. Unmatched junction bases numbered 1, after V lost 1 base and J lost 10 bases. CDR1 is LNHNV, CDR2 YYDKDF, per germline (reference sequence). For the CDR3, the DNA is TGTGCCACCAGCAGAGCAGGGGGAGAGCAGTTCTTC. Translating gives CATSRAGGEQFF.

The chain is built from TRBV10-2 and TRBJ2-1, with no clear D. The CDR3 has 13 residues. V was pared by 3 bases and J by 6 bases, with 9 bases between. Looked up from germline, CDR1 is WSHSY and CDR2 is SAAADI. CDR3 residues: CASSDNDFNEQFF. CDR3 nucleotide sequence: TGCGCCAGCAGTGATAATGACTTCAATGAGCAGTTCTTC.